Following are 24 T cell receptor beta chains from one sample sequenced in a study of shared clonotypes between healthy human individuals. Using immunoSEQ multiplex PCR, the repertoire was profiled, and TCRdb retains in-frame clones only, with some absent. Of approximately 2.1 million clones detected, just over 90% appear once; the ten largest clones hold 0.35% to 0.45%. Material for sequencing was naive CD4+ T cells from PBMCs. Subset reported: CD45RA+ positively selected. All receptors derive from a young man in good health. Some clones in this sample may be carry-over from other donors' samples.

This chain connects TRBV4-3 to TRBJ2-2; 8 bases match TRBD2. The CDR3 sequence is 18 residues long. The V and J ends lost 0 bases and 5 bases, in that order; junction bases with no gene match: 11. From germline, CDR1 is LGHNA and CDR2 YSLEER. The CDR3 spells CASSQDRPVPGGTGELFF. The DNA for the CDR3 is TGCGCCAGCAGCCAAGATCGGCCGGTCCCGGGAGGGACCGGGGAGCTGTTTTTT.

This clone was detected only once. The V and J genes are TRBV21-1 and TRBJ1-1; no check of the table's D call, TRBD1, against the DNA was made. TRBV21-1 is flagged as a pseudogene. This CDR3 region has 15 residues. The CDR3 loop is CASSKVLCQGLEAFF. In nucleotides, the CDR3 is TGTGCCAGCAGCAAAGTGTTGTGTCAGGGGCTTGAAGCTTTCTTT.

As concerns this clone: Other nucleotide sequences in the sample specify the same CDR3. The gene calls are TRBV5-1 and TRBJ2-5; D is unresolved. V gave up 1 base and J gave up 4 bases, with 2 bases separating them. The CDR3 totals 11 residues. Germline CDR1 is SGHRS and CDR2 is YFSETQ. The DNA of the CDR3 is TGCGCCAGCAGCTTGTCAGAGACCCAGTACTTC. It is translated as CASSLSETQYF.

J is TRBJ1-2 and V is TRBV6-6, with 7 bases identical to TRBD1. This CDR3 contains 13 residues. CDR1 MNHNY and CDR2 SVGAGI come from the germline V gene (reference sequence). The J segment lost 5 bases and the V segment lost 5 bases, leaving 5 bases of the junction unmatched. In DNA form, the CDR3 reads TGTGCCAGCAGTCCAGACAGGGCTTATGGCTACACCTTC. As protein: CASSPDRAYGYTF.

The chain links TRBV5-1 to TRBJ2-3, with TRBD2 matching over 12 bases. V was pared by 0 bases and J by 4 bases, with 12 bases of the junction left unmatched. The CDR3 is 19 amino acids. Germline CDR1 reads SGHRS; CDR2 reads YFSETQ. In nucleotides, the CDR3 is TGCGCCAGCAGCTTGGTATTTTGGCTAGCGGGAGGGCCTTCAGATACGCAGTATTTT. Protein: CASSLVFWLAGGPSDTQYF.

As DNA, the CDR3 is TGTGCCAGCTCACCACTTCCCGTGACCCACAATCAGCCCCAGCATTTT. It encodes CASSPLPVTHNQPQHF. This chain connects TRBV18 to TRBJ1-5; D ambiguous. The V and J ends lost 1 base and 3 bases respectively, with 13 bases between them. The CDR3 has 16 amino acids. CDR1 and CDR2 (germline): KGHSH, LQKENI.

This clone was counted a single time. The chain has TRBV6-1 and TRBJ2-5; the D is unclear. The germline V gene encodes CDR1 MNHNS and CDR2 SASEGT. Trimming removed 6 bases at V and 2 bases at J, with 10 bases between. The CDR3 loop spans 13 amino acids. This CDR3 reads CASRRHIQETQYF. In DNA form, the CDR3 reads TGTGCCAGCAGAAGACACATACAAGAGACCCAGTACTTC.

The chain links TRBV5-1 to TRBJ2-7, with 10 bases fitting TRBD2. Germline V CDR1 and CDR2: SGHRS, YFSETQ. CDR3 length equals 16 residues. The ends lost 0 bases at V and 5 bases at J; junction bases unmatched: 8. CDR3: CASSLALAGVLNEQYF. CDR3 DNA: TGCGCCAGCAGCTTGGCCCTAGCGGGAGTACTGAACGAGCAGTACTTC.

The rearrangement joins TRBV18 to TRBJ2-5; D gene unclear. The CDR3 loop spans 13 amino acids. Germline values: CDR1 KGHSH, CDR2 LQKENI. Trimming removed 5 bases at V and 2 bases at J, with 9 bases between. The CDR3 bases are TGTGCCAGCTCAACGATGCAACAAGAGACCCAGTACTTC. It is translated as CASSTMQQETQYF.

Notes on this clone: Other DNA sequences in this sample translate to the same CDR3. The CDR3 here is CASSTGTVYGYTF. CDR3 DNA: TGTGCCAGTAGCACCGGGACGGTCTATGGCTACACCTTC. The chain joins TRBV19 to TRBJ1-2; TRBD1 is a possible D gene (5 bases). V lost 6 bases, J lost 4 bases, and 12 bases lay in between. In germline, CDR1 is LNHDA, CDR2 SQIVND (reference sequence). The CDR3 runs to 13 residues.

The chain employs TRBV4-2 and TRBJ1-5; D gene unclear. The CDR3 covers 15 residues. Trimming removed 1 base at V and 0 bases at J, with 7 bases between. Germline V gives CDR1 LGHNA, CDR2 YNFKEQ. CDR3 amino acids: CASSQGRYSNQPQHF. The CDR3 bases are TGTGCCAGCAGCCAAGGGCGGTATAGCAATCAGCCCCAGCATTTT.

The sample holds one count of this clone. The rearrangement uses TRBV25-1 and TRBJ2-5; 7 nucleotides match TRBD1. Losses at the gene ends were 3 bases for V and 4 bases for J; bases not matched to a gene: 8. Looked up from germline, CDR1 is MGHDK and CDR2 is SYGVNS. The CDR3 loop spans 15 amino acids. CDR3 loop: CASSDSQRGRETQYF. The CDR3 DNA follows: TGTGCCAGCAGTGATTCCCAGAGGGGGCGAGAGACCCAGTACTTC.

This rearrangement joins TRBV27 to TRBJ2-3; 7 nucleotides agree with TRBD1. The CDR3 has 18 amino acids. The germline V gene encodes CDR1 MNHEY and CDR2 SMNVEV (reference sequence). The trim removed 6 bases at V and 0 bases at J, leaving 15 bases unmatched. The CDR3 loop reads CASSEAADRASSTDTQYF. CDR3 nucleotides: TGTGCCAGCAGCGAGGCAGCTGACAGGGCCTCCAGCACAGATACGCAGTATTTT.

This clone occurred once. The chain has TRBV7-9 and TRBJ2-7; 11 bases line up with TRBD2. The CDR3 has 15 residues. Germline-derived CDR1 and CDR2 are SEHNR and FQNEAQ (reference sequence). The ends lost 5 bases at V and 5 bases at J; junction bases unmatched: 8. CDR3 in amino acids: CASSRGLAEIDEQYF. As DNA, the CDR3 is TGTGCCAGCAGCCGGGGACTAGCGGAGATCGACGAGCAGTACTTC.

This sequence joins TRBV19 and TRBJ1-5; TRBD1 matches at 8 bases. The trim removed 4 bases at V and 0 bases at J, leaving 5 bases unmatched. The CDR3 totals 16 residues. The germline V gene has CDR1 LNHDA and CDR2 SQIVND (reference sequence). The CDR3 bases are TGTGCCAGTAGTACACAGGGGGGGTTTAGCAATCAGCCCCAGCATTTT. It encodes CASSTQGGFSNQPQHF.

Only one count was recorded for this clone. The V gene is TRBV5-4, the J gene TRBJ1-3; D is unresolved. Germline values: CDR1 SGHNT, CDR2 YYREEE (reference sequence). V was clipped by 0 bases and J by 0 bases, with 10 bases between them. The CDR3 totals 16 residues. The CDR3: CASSLGVTLSGNTIYF. As DNA, the CDR3 is TGTGCCAGCAGCTTGGGGGTAACTCTCTCTGGAAACACCATATATTTT.

Note on this clone: The same CDR3 can be traced to other DNA sequences in this sample. The chain uses TRBV28 and TRBJ1-4; 8 bases line up with TRBD1. With 6 bases clipped from V and 6 bases from J, the junction kept 3 bases outside the gene matches. Germline CDR1 MDHEN, CDR2 SYDVKM. This CDR3 region has 13 residues. CDR3 sequence: CASRLQGDEKLFF. CDR3 coding DNA: TGTGCCAGCAGGCTACAGGGGGATGAAAAACTGTTTTTT.

CDR3 amino acids: CASSVGGGDNYGYTF. The CDR3 DNA reads TGTGCCAGCAGCGTAGGCGGAGGTGATAACTATGGCTACACCTTC. This chain links TRBV9 with TRBJ1-2; D gene unclear. The CDR3 totals 15 residues. Germline CDR1 and CDR2: SGDLS and YYNGEE. The V end was cut by 0 bases, the J end by 1 base, with 10 bases between. Drawing the rest from reference TRBV9 and TRBJ1-2, the complete variable domain is DSGVTQTPKHLITATGQRVTLRCSPRSGDLSVYWYQQSLDQGLQFLIQYYNGEERAKGNILERFSAQQFPDLHSELNLSSLELGDSALYFCASSVGGGDNYGYTFGSGTRLTVV.

The J gene is TRBJ1-2, the V gene TRBV6-5; D not certain. Trimming shortened V by 0 bases and J by 8 bases, and 16 bases separated the two germline ends. The CDR3 spans 15 residues. The germline V gene encodes CDR1 MNHEY and CDR2 SVGAGI. CDR3 loop: CASSYSISGQTGYTF. The DNA of the CDR3 is TGTGCCAGCAGTTACTCGATTTCGGGCCAGACAGGCTACACCTTC.

The chain uses TRBV5-1 and TRBJ1-2, with D perhaps matching TRBD1 (5 bases). V lost 4 bases to trimming and J lost 0 bases, with 22 bases between them. CDR3 length equals 18 residues. Per the germline V gene, CDR1 is SGHRS and CDR2 is YFSETQ. CDR3 loop: CASSLSPRGRGTNYGYTF. CDR3 DNA: TGCGCCAGCAGCCTTTCTCCGAGGGGCCGGGGGACTAACTATGGCTACACCTTC.

This clone was counted once. This chain connects TRBV9 to TRBJ1-2; D is undetermined. The V end lost 7 bases, the J end lost 2 bases, and 18 bases lay between the germline ends. Germline V gives CDR1 SGDLS, CDR2 YYNGEE. The CDR3 sequence is 15 residues long. The CDR3 DNA reads as TGTGCCAGCGGCCGAGGCCCCGGTACGAACTATGGCTACACCTTC. Translation gives CASGRGPGTNYGYTF.

This clone was seen only once. The V call is TRBV11-2, the J call TRBJ2-5, with 7 bases fitting TRBD1. The J call may not be correct, given that the DNA end is closer to TRBJ2-7. The CDR3 sequence is 14 residues long. Looked up from germline, CDR1 is SGHAT and CDR2 is FQNNGV. The CDR3 spells CASSFRTGVYEQYF. CDR3 nucleotide sequence: TGTGCCAGCAGCTTCCGGACAGGTGTCTACGAGCAGTACTTC.

This clone was observed a single time. This sequence joins TRBV19 and TRBJ1-5; 7 positions agree with TRBD1. V gave up 5 bases and J gave up 1 base; unmatched junction bases: 17. Germline CDR1 and CDR2: LNHDA and SQIVND (reference sequence). The CDR3 loop spans 19 amino acids. As DNA, the CDR3 is TGTGCCAGTAGTGATTCCTCACAGGGGCTCGGTTCAAGCAATCAGCCCCAGCATTTT. It is translated as CASSDSSQGLGSSNQPQHF.

The chain uses TRBV9 and TRBJ2-1; D is undetermined. V was clipped by 0 bases and J by 6 bases, with 10 bases between them. This CDR3 region has 14 residues. From germline, CDR1 is SGDLS and CDR2 YYNGEE. The DNA for the CDR3 is TGTGCCAGCAGCGTAGGTGGGGTCCTCAATGAGCAGTTCTTC. This translates into CASSVGGVLNEQFF.